One and the same sample provided the 30 T cell receptor beta chains below, sequenced in a study of T cells in pancreatic ductal adenocarcinoma. Surgery without prior neoadjuvant therapy was the treatment of the selected pancreatic ductal adenocarcinoma patients. Sequencing was performed with immunoSEQ multiplex PCR; in TCRdb, only in-frame clones are kept and a portion is missing. This table has about 4,600 clones, 68% appearing once. Sequencing was done on a sample of pancreatic tumor tissue. The receptors derive from a human donor with pancreatic ductal adenocarcinoma.

The rearrangement joins TRBV7-2 to TRBJ2-7; 9 positions agree with TRBD2. V shed 4 bases and J 1 base; nucleotides not matched to a gene: 5. The CDR3 is made up of 15 amino acids. Germline CDR1 is SGHTA and CDR2 is FQGNSA. CDR3 DNA sequence: TGTGCCAGCAGCTATGTAGCGGGGGAATCCTACGAGCAGTACTTC. Its translation: CASSYVAGESYEQYF.

J is TRBJ2-7 and V is TRBV7-2, with TRBD2 as a possible D gene (6 bases). CDR1 is SGHTA and CDR2 is FQGNSA in the germline V gene. V lost 5 bases and J 3 bases, leaving 11 bases between the germline ends. The CDR3 consists of 13 residues. Written as DNA, the CDR3 is TGTGCCAGCAGCGCAGGCGGGATCTACGAGCAGTACTTC. This sequence encodes CASSAGGIYEQYF.

The rearrangement links TRBV6-1 to TRBJ1-6; D unresolved. This CDR3 has 12 residues. The V end lost 2 bases, the J end lost 5 bases, and 1 base lay between the germline ends. Germline CDR1 reads MNHNS; CDR2 reads SASEGT. The CDR3 reads CASSEHNSPLHF. The DNA for the CDR3 is TGTGCCAGCAGTGAACATAATTCACCCCTCCACTTT.

CDR3 residues: CASSFRLAGGGGSYEQYF. CDR3 DNA sequence: TGCGCCAGCAGCTTCCGTCTAGCGGGAGGAGGGGGTTCCTACGAGCAGTACTTC. The rearrangement links TRBV5-1 to TRBJ2-7, with 11 bases that match TRBD2. Trimming removed 2 bases from V and 1 base from J; junction bases left unmatched: 11. CDR3 length: 18 residues. Per germline, CDR1 SGHRS and CDR2 YFSETQ. Together with reference TRBV5-1 and TRBJ2-7, the CDR3 gives the full variable domain: KAGVTQTPRYLIKTRGQQVTLSCSPISGHRSVSWYQQTPGQGLQFLFEYFSETQRNKGNFPGRFSGRQFSNSRSEMNVSTLELGDSALYLCASSFRLAGGGGSYEQYFGPGTRLTVT.

The chain employs TRBV25-1 and TRBJ1-2; maybe TRBD1 (6 bases). The CDR3 covers 14 residues. With 5 bases removed from V and 7 bases from J, the gap between germline ends came to 17 bases. Germline V gene data show CDR1 as MGHDK and CDR2 as SYGVNS. CDR3 DNA: TGTGCCAGCAGTTTCTTGACTGAGGGGGGTGGCTACACCTTC. It encodes CASSFLTEGGGYTF.

This clone was detected only a few times. CDR3 sequence (DNA): TGTGCCAGCAGCCATCTAAGCGGGAGCGAACTCAGCTCCTACAATGAGCAGTTCTTC. Translated: CASSHLSGSELSSYNEQFF. The chain employs TRBV4-2 and TRBJ2-1; 8 bases fit TRBD2. Germline assignment: CDR1 LGHNA and CDR2 YNFKEQ. V shed 3 bases, J shed 0 bases, and the junction held 13 bases outside the gene matches. CDR3 length equals 19 residues.

V and J are TRBV27 and TRBJ2-5; D remains unclear. Trimming removed 6 bases from V and 8 bases from J, with 10 bases in between. From germline, CDR1 is MNHEY and CDR2 SMNVEV (reference sequence). This CDR3 region has 11 residues. The CDR3 bases are TGTGCCAGCAGCCCCCCCAGAACCCAGTACTTC. It yields the protein CASSPPRTQYF.

The gene calls are TRBV28 and TRBJ2-5; TRBD2 is a possible D gene (7 bases). Trimming took 5 bases from V and 0 from J, leaving 16 bases between them. This CDR3 has 16 residues. The germline gives CDR1 MDHEN, CDR2 SYDVKM. The CDR3: CASSPGGGRYQETQYF. The CDR3 DNA reads as TGTGCCAGCAGTCCAGGCGGGGGCAGGTACCAAGAGACCCAGTACTTC.

The chain uses TRBV25-1 and TRBJ2-3, with 12 bases aligning to TRBD2. Germline loops: CDR1 MGHDK, CDR2 SYGVNS. Unmatched junction bases numbered 4, after V lost 3 bases and J lost 3 bases. The CDR3 is 16 residues long. CDR3 coding DNA: TGTGCCAGCAGTGAGTGGACTAGCGGGACTACAGATACGCAGTATTTT. It encodes CASSEWTSGTTDTQYF.

The chain is built from TRBV4-1 and TRBJ2-1; no clear D gene. The V and J ends lost 0 bases and 0 bases respectively, with 9 bases between them. The CDR3 extends over 16 amino acids. Germline assignment: CDR1 MGHRA and CDR2 YSYEKL. The CDR3 DNA is TGCGCCAGCAGCCAAGAAAGCCGGAGCTCCTACAATGAGCAGTTCTTC. This codes for CASSQESRSSYNEQFF.

This chain links TRBV2 with TRBJ2-4, with TRBD2 as a possible D gene (5 bases). Looked up from germline, CDR1 is SNHLY and CDR2 is FYNNEI. V was clipped by 6 bases and J by 6 bases, with 15 bases between them. This CDR3 is built from 14 residues. The CDR3 DNA follows: TGTGCCAGCAGCCGCTCGGGGTACGGAAACATTCAGTACTTC. Amino acid sequence: CASSRSGYGNIQYF.

The genes are TRBV19 and TRBJ1-5; TRBD1 is a possible D gene (6 bases). CDR3 length equals 15 residues. Germline V gene data show CDR1 as LNHDA and CDR2 as SQIVND (reference sequence). Trimming shortened V by 1 base and J by 2 bases, and 9 bases separated the two germline ends. DNA of the CDR3: TGTGCCAGTAGTATAGTTAAGGGGGGCAATCAGCCCCAGCATTTT. This encodes CASSIVKGGNQPQHF.

The chain's CDR3 is CASSYGTGTDTQYF. The CDR3 coding sequence is TGTGCCAGCAGTTACGGGACAGGGACAGATACGCAGTATTTT. V gene TRBV6-5 combines with J gene TRBJ2-3, with 9 bases matching TRBD1. Germline assignment: CDR1 MNHEY and CDR2 SVGAGI. Losses at the gene ends were 2 bases for V and 3 bases for J; bases not matched to a gene: 0. The CDR3 has 14 amino acids.

The gene calls are TRBV29-1 and TRBJ1-2; no clear D. Trimming pared 3 bases from V and 8 bases from J, leaving 10 bases between. The CDR3 has 11 residues. Germline V gene sequence: CDR1 SQVTM, CDR2 ANQGSEA. For the CDR3, the DNA is TGCAGCGTTGAGGTGGGAGTAGGCTACACCTTC. Translating gives CSVEVGVGYTF. Drawing the rest from reference TRBV29-1 and TRBJ1-2, the complete variable domain is SAVISQKPSRDICQRGTSLTIQCQVDSQVTMMFWYRQQPGQSLTLIATANQGSEATYESGFVIDKFPISRPNLTFSTLTVSNMSPEDSSIYLCSVEVGVGYTFGSGTRLTVV.

V usage is TRBV29-1 and J usage is TRBJ2-1, with D maybe TRBD2 (6 bases). Trimming shortened V by 1 base and J by 1 base, and 14 bases separated the two germline ends. Germline values: CDR1 SQVTM, CDR2 ANQGSEA. The CDR3 is made up of 16 amino acids. The CDR3 DNA reads as TGCAGCGTTGAAGGTGCGGGAAGGTTGTCCTACAATGAGCAGTTCTTC. Its translation is CSVEGAGRLSYNEQFF.

The rearrangement uses TRBV5-8 and TRBJ1-1; 9 nucleotides match TRBD1. The CDR3 contains 15 residues. Germline-derived CDR1 and CDR2 are SGHTS and YDEGEE. J lost 4 bases, V lost 4 bases, and 8 bases had no gene match. The DNA for the CDR3 is TGTGCCAGCAGCCCCTGGGGGACAGGGTCCACTGAAGCTTTCTTT. Translated, it gives CASSPWGTGSTEAFF.

In its sample, this clone was seen a few times. V is TRBV5-1 and J is TRBJ2-1; 12 positions agree with TRBD2. The CDR3 loop spans 19 amino acids. Germline trimming cut 6 bases from V and 0 bases from J; bases unmatched to any gene: 13. The germline V gene encodes CDR1 SGHRS and CDR2 YFSETQ. This chain's CDR3 is CASNRWASGGDTSYNEQFF. The CDR3 nucleotides read TGCGCCAGCAATCGTTGGGCTAGCGGGGGGGACACCTCCTACAATGAGCAGTTCTTC. Together with reference TRBV5-1 and TRBJ2-1, the CDR3 gives the full variable domain: KAGVTQTPRYLIKTRGQQVTLSCSPISGHRSVSWYQQTPGQGLQFLFEYFSETQRNKGNFPGRFSGRQFSNSRSEMNVSTLELGDSALYLCASNRWASGGDTSYNEQFFGPGTRLTVL.

The chain has TRBV6-1 and TRBJ1-5, with 9 positions matching TRBD1. Germline V lookup: CDR1 MNHNS, CDR2 SASEGT. The CDR3 is 16 residues long. The junction had 11 bases not matched to a gene; V was cut back by 4 bases and J by 7 bases. The CDR3, as DNA: TGTGCCAGCAGTGTCCGGACAGGGGTGGAGGGACAGCCCCAGCATTTT. Its translation is CASSVRTGVEGQPQHF.

A few counts support this clone. The genes are TRBV5-1 and TRBJ1-4; no definite D call. Trimming removed 0 bases at V and 7 bases at J, with 13 bases between. Germline V CDR1 and CDR2: SGHRS, YFSETQ. The CDR3 is 15 amino acids. Here the CDR3 reads CASSLGPVESEKLFF. DNA for the CDR3: TGCGCCAGCAGCTTGGGCCCCGTCGAGAGTGAAAAACTGTTTTTT.

The chain carries TRBV5-6 and TRBJ2-1; TRBD1 aligns across 10 bases. With 0 bases clipped from V and 7 bases from J, the junction kept 1 base outside the gene matches. Germline assignment: CDR1 SGHDT and CDR2 YYEEEE. This CDR3 spans 14 amino acids. The CDR3, as DNA: TGTGCCAGCAGCTTGGGGGACAGGGGAAATGAGCAGTTCTTC. Its translation is CASSLGDRGNEQFF.

The rearrangement links TRBV11-3 to TRBJ2-4; D possibly corresponds to TRBD1 (5 bases). The CDR3 has 12 residues. Per germline, CDR1 SGHNT and CDR2 YENEEA. Trimming left V 5 bases short and J 10 bases short, with 12 bases between. The CDR3: CASSATVRIQYF. CDR3 sequence (DNA): TGTGCCAGCAGCGCGACAGTCCGGATTCAGTACTTC.

The CDR3 DNA is TGTGCCAGCAGTGAGCGGGGACAGGTGAACACTGAAGCTTTCTTT. Its translation: CASSERGQVNTEAFF. This chain connects TRBV6-1 to TRBJ1-1, with 8 positions matching TRBD1. V lost 3 bases and J lost 0; bases outside the gene matches: 3. Germline CDR1 and CDR2: MNHNS and SASEGT. This CDR3 has 15 residues.

By share of the sample, this clone is large. This rearrangement joins TRBV6-5 to TRBJ1-6; tentative D call: TRBD1 (5 bases). The ends were cut back, 0 bases at V and 14 bases at J, with 11 bases in the middle. The CDR3 covers 13 residues. The germline CDR1 and CDR2 sequences are MNHEY and SVGAGI. CDR3 sequence reads: CASSYSEGRTLHF. The CDR3, as DNA: TGTGCCAGCAGTTACTCGGAGGGACGAACCCTCCACTTT.

V is TRBV28 and J is TRBJ2-7; 7 nucleotides agree with TRBD1. The CDR3 has 13 amino acids. The germline V gene has CDR1 MDHEN and CDR2 SYDVKM. J gave up 2 bases and V 8 bases, and 6 bases lay outside the gene matches. CDR3 in DNA: TGTGCCAGCGGGGACAGCGTTACCTACGAGCAGTACTTC. Residues: CASGDSVTYEQYF.

This clone was detected only a few times. This chain connects TRBV7-2 to TRBJ2-7; the match to TRBD1 covers 7 bases. This CDR3 is built from 14 residues. The V segment lost 5 bases and the J segment 2 bases; nucleotides outside the gene matches: 6. Germline CDR1 reads SGHTA; CDR2 reads FQGNSA. CDR3 sequence: CASSTGTAPYEQYF. In DNA form, the CDR3 reads TGTGCCAGCAGCACCGGGACAGCTCCCTACGAGCAGTACTTC.

This clone was detected once. The chain links TRBV4-2 to TRBJ1-5; D may be TRBD1 (5 bases). Per germline, CDR1 LGHNA and CDR2 YNFKEQ. Deletions cut 4 bases from V and 0 bases from J, with 13 bases between. The CDR3 consists of 16 residues. The CDR3 nucleotides read TGTGCCAGCAGCCCCCGGGGGGAAAATAGCAATCAGCCCCAGCATTTT. As protein: CASSPRGENSNQPQHF.

This clone showed up just a few times. The chain is built from TRBV6-5 and TRBJ2-1; TRBD2 agrees at 7 bases. Germline V gives CDR1 MNHEY, CDR2 SVGAGI. This CDR3 spans 14 amino acids. V lost 2 bases, J lost 5 bases, and 3 bases stayed unmatched. This CDR3 is CASSYGGTNNEQFF. The CDR3 DNA reads TGTGCCAGCAGTTACGGGGGGACTAACAATGAGCAGTTCTTC.

The sample holds one count of this clone. V gene TRBV21-1 combines with J gene TRBJ1-6. TRBV21-1 is noted as a pseudogene. The length of the CDR3 is 18 residues. The CDR3: CASSKRFRDGLYNSPLHF. The CDR3 DNA reads TGTGCCAGCAGCAAACGGTTTCGAGACGGTCTCTATAATTCACCCCTCCACTTT.

This clone is classed as large (0.1 to 1%). The chain uses TRBV7-6 and TRBJ2-1; 9 nucleotides align to TRBD2. This CDR3 spans 17 amino acids. The V and J ends lost 1 base and 5 bases, in that order; junction bases with no gene match: 9. Germline values: CDR1 SGHVS, CDR2 FNYEAQ. The CDR3 coding sequence is TGTGCCAGCAGCTTAGTGACCGGGACTAGCCGCGACAATGAGCAGTTCTTC. As protein: CASSLVTGTSRDNEQFF.

The chain has TRBV6-6 and TRBJ2-7, with D unclear. Trimming removed 0 bases at V and 9 bases at J, with 6 bases between. Looked up from germline, CDR1 is MNHNY and CDR2 is SVGAGI (reference sequence). This CDR3 contains 11 residues. The CDR3, as DNA: TGTGCCAGCAGTTACTCGGCTAGGCAGTACTTC. Its translation: CASSYSARQYF.